These 19 T cell receptor beta chains originate from one sample sequenced in a study of shared clonotypes between healthy human individuals. The method was immunoSEQ multiplex PCR; TCRdb's version includes in-frame clones alone and lacks a portion of them. The repertoire holds some 2,500,000 clones, with approximately 93% as singletons. Sequencing used naive CD4+ T cells from PBMCs. As for subset: CD45RA+ positively selected. Receptors originate from a man aged 18 to 29 in good health. Some clones in this sample may be carry-over from other donors' samples.

In its sample, this clone was seen a few times. V is TRBV5-6 and J is TRBJ2-7; TRBD2 might be the D (6 bases). Germline V gives CDR1 SGHDT, CDR2 YYEEEE. CDR3 length: 15 residues. The ends were cut back, 3 bases at V and 3 bases at J, with 16 bases in the middle. As DNA, the CDR3 is TGTGCCAGCAGCTCCCGGGACGGGAGCTTCTACGAGCAGTACTTC. Its translation: CASSSRDGSFYEQYF. The entire variable domain, with the rest obtained from reference TRBV5-6 and TRBJ2-7, is as follows: DAGVTQSPTHLIKTRGQQVTLRCSPKSGHDTVSWYQQALGQGPQFIFQYYEEEERQRGNFPDRFSGHQFPNYSSELNVNALLLGDSALYLCASSSRDGSFYEQYFGPGTRLTVT.

This CDR3 reads CASSSGDSGVDEQFF. For the CDR3, the DNA is TGTGCCAGCAGTTCAGGGGACAGTGGAGTGGATGAGCAGTTCTTC. V and J are TRBV7-2 and TRBJ2-1; TRBD1 agrees at 7 bases. Losses at the gene ends were 6 bases for V and 8 bases for J; bases not matched to a gene: 13. Germline lookup yields CDR1 SGHTA and CDR2 FQGNSA. This CDR3 contains 15 residues.

The chain employs TRBV7-9 and TRBJ2-7; D possibly uses TRBD1 or TRBD2 (5 bases each). The germline V and J ends were trimmed by 2 bases and 6 bases, with 14 bases remaining between them. The CDR3 length is 14 residues. In germline, CDR1 is SEHNR, CDR2 FQNEAQ (reference sequence). The CDR3 sequence: CASSLLGRGLEQYF. CDR3 nucleotide sequence: TGTGCCAGCAGCTTATTAGGACGGGGCCTCGAGCAGTACTTC.

This clone was counted a few times. This sample includes further DNA sequences coding for the same CDR3. The J gene is TRBJ1-5, the V gene TRBV18, with 10 bases aligning to TRBD1. The CDR3 sequence is 15 residues long. V shed 4 bases and J 2 bases; nucleotides not matched to a gene: 2. Germline V gives CDR1 KGHSH, CDR2 LQKENI. The CDR3 DNA is TGTGCCAGCTCACTCGGACAGGGGGGCAATCAGCCCCAGCATTTT. Its translation is CASSLGQGGNQPQHF.

The chain has TRBV5-1 and TRBJ1-2; possibly TRBD1 for D (6 bases). The germline gives CDR1 SGHRS, CDR2 YFSETQ. This CDR3 is built from 16 residues. Trimming took 4 bases from V and 1 from J, leaving 17 bases between them. CDR3 coding DNA: TGCGCCAGCAGCCCGGGACATCTTCCTATTAACTATGGCTACACCTTC. Its translation is CASSPGHLPINYGYTF.

This chain connects TRBV7-2 to TRBJ2-3, with TRBD2 matching over 10 bases. This CDR3 is 15 amino acids long. The J segment lost 3 bases and the V segment lost 3 bases, leaving 3 bases of the junction unmatched. Germline CDR1 reads SGHTA; CDR2 reads FQGNSA. In nucleotides, the CDR3 is TGTGCCAGCAGCTTCACGACTAGCGGGACAGATACGCAGTATTTT. Protein sequence: CASSFTTSGTDTQYF.

The rearrangement joins TRBV11-3 to TRBJ2-5, with 10 bases identical to TRBD1. The CDR3 totals 15 residues. CDR1 is SGHNT and CDR2 is YENEEA in the germline V gene. Germline trimming cut 3 bases from V and 2 bases from J; bases unmatched to any gene: 3. CDR3 DNA: TGTGCCAGCAGCTTGGGACAGGGGCGTCAAGAGACCCAGTACTTC. This sequence encodes CASSLGQGRQETQYF.

The V and J genes are TRBV11-2 and TRBJ1-1, with 8 bases fitting TRBD1. Trimming at V came to 4 bases and at J to 5 bases, leaving 18 bases not matched to a gene. CDR3 length: 18 amino acids. Germline CDR1 is SGHAT and CDR2 is FQNNGV. This CDR3 is CASSSSRLTTGEGTEAFF. In DNA, the CDR3 is TGTGCCAGCAGCTCCTCAAGACTAACGACAGGGGAGGGGACTGAAGCTTTCTTT.

The chain employs TRBV4-2 and TRBJ1-2; 9 nucleotides align to TRBD1. The CDR3 totals 15 residues. The V gene's germline CDR1 is LGHNA and CDR2 YNFKEQ. The ends lost 4 bases at V and 6 bases at J; junction bases unmatched: 9. CDR3 protein: CASSPRDREPHGYTF. Here the CDR3 DNA reads TGTGCCAGCAGCCCTCGGGACAGGGAACCGCATGGCTACACCTTC.

This clone was seen once. The gene calls are TRBV6-1 and TRBJ2-2; 8 bases align to TRBD1. Trimming took 2 bases from V and 7 from J; bases not matched to a gene: 3. Germline V CDR1 and CDR2: MNHNS, SASEGT. CDR3 length: 14 amino acids. The CDR3 DNA is TGTGCCAGCAGTGAAACAGGGGGGAACGGGGAGCTGTTTTTT. As protein: CASSETGGNGELFF.

This clone was seen once. The chain links TRBV5-1 to TRBJ2-2; 8 bases align to TRBD1. Germline CDR1 reads SGHRS; CDR2 reads YFSETQ. V shed 1 base, J shed 4 bases, and the junction held 9 bases outside the gene matches. The CDR3 is 17 amino acids. The CDR3 DNA reads as TGCGCCAGCAGCTTGTGGACAGGGTATCAAGGCACCGGGGAGCTGTTTTTT. Amino acid sequence: CASSLWTGYQGTGELFF.

In DNA form, the CDR3 reads TGTGCCAGCAGTTACTGGGATCGCGGCGAGCAGTACTTC. It encodes CASSYWDRGEQYF. The chain joins TRBV6-5 to TRBJ2-7; D uncertain. V lost 1 base and J 6 bases, leaving 10 bases between the germline ends. The length of the CDR3 is 13 residues. Germline loops: CDR1 MNHEY, CDR2 SVGAGI.

The chain combines TRBV7-8 with TRBJ2-1, with 9 bases that match TRBD2. Germline loops: CDR1 SGHVS, CDR2 FQNEAQ. V lost 5 bases and J lost 2; bases outside the gene matches: 4. This CDR3 is built from 15 residues. CDR3 sequence reads: CASSPPSGTYNEQFF. The DNA of the CDR3 is TGTGCCAGCAGCCCGCCTAGCGGGACCTACAATGAGCAGTTCTTC.

CDR3 sequence: CASRASVTGELFF. The CDR3 DNA follows: TGTGCCAGCAGGGCCTCAGTCACCGGGGAGCTGTTTTTT. This chain joins TRBV7-3 and TRBJ2-2; D is undetermined. V was pared by 6 bases and J by 4 bases, with 9 bases between. This CDR3 spans 13 amino acids. In germline, CDR1 is SGHTA, CDR2 FQGTGA.

This sequence joins TRBV28 and TRBJ2-1; 8 bases map to TRBD2. CDR1 is MDHEN, CDR2 SYDVKM, per germline. The CDR3 sequence is 19 residues long. With 5 bases clipped from V and 3 bases from J, the junction kept 18 bases outside the gene matches. CDR3 amino acids: CASSGRRYSPRGGYNEQFF. The CDR3 nucleotides read TGTGCCAGCAGTGGGAGAAGATATTCACCCCGGGGGGGCTACAATGAGCAGTTCTTC. Looking up the rest from reference TRBV28 and TRBJ2-1 gives the full variable domain: DVKVTQSSRYLVKRTGEKVFLECVQDMDHENMFWYRQDPGLGLRLIYFSYDVKMKEKGDIPEGYSVSREKKERFSLILESASTNQTSMYLCASSGRRYSPRGGYNEQFFGPGTRLTVL.

The chain links TRBV7-2 to TRBJ2-1; 7 nucleotides align to TRBD2. This CDR3 is built from 14 residues. The V gene's germline CDR1 is SGHTA and CDR2 FQGNSA. The V segment lost 5 bases and the J segment 6 bases; nucleotides outside the gene matches: 7. CDR3 in amino acids: CASSPPGGSNEQFF. The CDR3 DNA reads as TGTGCCAGCAGCCCCCCAGGCGGGAGCAATGAGCAGTTCTTC.

The CDR3 here is CASSPGTEPNSPLHF. The CDR3 DNA is TGTGCCAGCAGCCCCGGGACGGAACCTAATTCACCCCTCCACTTT. The V call is TRBV4-2, the J call TRBJ1-6, with D perhaps matching TRBD1 (5 bases). This CDR3 is 15 amino acids long. Germline loops: CDR1 LGHNA, CDR2 YNFKEQ. Trimming left V 4 bases short and J 6 bases short, with 13 bases between.

This chain uses TRBV19 with TRBJ2-1; the match to TRBD2 covers 13 bases. This CDR3 is built from 18 residues. CDR1 and CDR2 from the germline V gene are LNHDA and SQIVND (reference sequence). V lost 3 bases and J lost 0; bases outside the gene matches: 5. CDR3: CASSITGLAGSSYNEQFF. The CDR3 DNA sequence: TGTGCCAGTAGTATCACGGGACTAGCGGGGAGCTCCTACAATGAGCAGTTCTTC.

This sequence joins TRBV4-3 and TRBJ2-7; no firm D call. There are 15 residues in the CDR3. The V gene's germline CDR1 is LGHNA and CDR2 YSLEER. V was cut by 2 bases and J by 6 bases, with 17 bases left in between. The CDR3 DNA reads as TGCGCCAGCAGCCAAAGTGTCACGGACGGTGGCGAGCAGTACTTC. Encoded protein: CASSQSVTDGGEQYF.